A single sample gave rise to the 15 T cell receptor beta chains below, sequenced in a study of control samples from healthy donors and cancer patients. The method was immunoSEQ multiplex PCR; TCRdb's version includes in-frame clones alone and lacks a portion of them. The sample has around 140,000 clones; approximately 92% are singletons. Source material: blood. These receptors all stem from a man aged 40-49 years in good health.

The rearrangement joins TRBV29-1 to TRBJ2-7; maybe TRBD1 (6 bases). V was trimmed by 4 bases and J by 1 base, leaving 11 bases between them. CDR3 length: 13 amino acids. The V gene's germline CDR1 is SQVTM and CDR2 ANQGSEA. The CDR3 DNA sequence: TGCAGCGTTGCACAGGGTGGGTCCTACGAGCAGTACTTC. Encoded protein: CSVAQGGSYEQYF.

This chain's CDR3 is CAISESRGNTEAFF. As DNA, the CDR3 is TGTGCCATCAGTGAGAGTAGGGGGAACACTGAAGCTTTCTTT. This chain links TRBV10-3 with TRBJ1-1, with a weak D call TRBD1 (5 bases). The CDR3 spans 14 residues. Trimming stripped 2 bases from V and 1 base from J, with 8 bases between. The germline V gene has CDR1 ENHRY and CDR2 SYGVKD.

The chain recombines TRBV4-1 with TRBJ1-6, with 8 bases identical to TRBD1. V lost 4 bases, J lost 9 bases, and 8 bases stayed unmatched. Germline V lookup: CDR1 MGHRA, CDR2 YSYEKL. The CDR3 runs 15 residues. The CDR3 DNA sequence: TGCGCCAGCAGCCGACAAACAGGGGGGGTTTCACCCCTCCACTTT. Protein product: CASSRQTGGVSPLHF.

The chain couples TRBV3-1 (or the pseudogene TRBV3-2) to TRBJ1-4; the D is unclear. With 4 bases removed from V and 4 bases from J, the gap between germline ends came to 16 bases. CDR1 LGHDT and CDR2 YNNKEL come from the germline V gene (reference sequence). The CDR3 totals 16 residues. The CDR3 region has the DNA TGTGCCAGCAGCCTCGGCGATTGGGGATTTAATGAAAAACTGTTTTTT. Translation gives CASSLGDWGFNEKLFF.

This chain uses TRBV29-1 with TRBJ2-6; 8 positions agree with TRBD1. With V trimmed by 1 base and J by 4 bases, 6 bases remained unmatched. CDR3 length: 16 residues. Germline V CDR1 and CDR2: SQVTM, ANQGSEA. This chain's CDR3 is CSVEGQGAPGANVLTF. CDR3 DNA sequence: TGCAGCGTTGAAGGCCAGGGGGCGCCCGGGGCCAACGTCCTGACTTTC.

This sequence joins TRBV28 and TRBJ1-2; D perhaps matches TRBD1 (6 bases). CDR3 length: 18 amino acids. The V gene's germline CDR1 is MDHEN and CDR2 SYDVKM. V was clipped by 6 bases and J by 0 bases, with 23 bases between them. CDR3 in DNA: TGTGCCAGCAGCCAGCTTGGGGGCAGGGGACCAGCTAACTATGGCTACACCTTC. It translates to CASSQLGGRGPANYGYTF.

This clone was detected only once. V and J are TRBV5-1 and TRBJ2-2; tentative D call: TRBD1 (5 bases). The germline gives CDR1 SGHRS, CDR2 YFSETQ. The CDR3 has 15 amino acids. Trimming removed 6 bases from V and 3 bases from J, with 15 bases in between. CDR3 coding DNA: TGCGCCAGCACCCCTTGGGGCCCCCACACCGGGGAGCTGTTTTTT. Translated, it gives CASTPWGPHTGELFF.

The chain combines TRBV27 with TRBJ2-3; 10 positions match TRBD1. V lost 3 bases, J lost 1 base, and 1 base stayed unmatched. Germline V gives CDR1 MNHEY, CDR2 SMNVEV (reference sequence). The CDR3 is 15 residues long. CDR3 nucleotides: TGTGCCAGCAGTTTTGGGACAGGGGGCACAGATACGCAGTATTTT. This gives the protein CASSFGTGGTDTQYF.

This chain joins TRBV3-1 (or the pseudogene TRBV3-2) and TRBJ2-2; D call uncertain. CDR3 length: 15 residues. Germline values: CDR1 LGHDT, CDR2 YNNKEL (reference sequence). Trimming shortened V by 1 base and J by 6 bases, and 12 bases separated the two germline ends. The CDR3 spells CASSQVHLPAGELFF. The CDR3 DNA sequence: TGTGCCAGCAGCCAAGTTCACTTACCGGCCGGGGAGCTGTTTTTT.

The chain has TRBV19 and TRBJ2-7; D is ambiguous. V was shortened by 6 bases and J by 3 bases, with 15 bases between the two germline ends. Germline loops: CDR1 LNHDA, CDR2 SQIVND (reference sequence). CDR3 length: 14 amino acids. The CDR3 loop reads CASSPSGWSYEQYF. DNA for the CDR3: TGTGCCAGTAGCCCTTCAGGCTGGAGCTACGAGCAGTACTTC.

The chain joins TRBV7-8 to TRBJ1-6, with 7 bases aligning to TRBD1. Germline assignment: CDR1 SGHVS and CDR2 FQNEAQ. V trimming: 6 bases; J trimming: 0 bases; junction bases outside the gene matches: 11. The CDR3 is 18 amino acids. The CDR3 spells CASRPGTASSSYNSPLHF. The CDR3 DNA reads as TGTGCCAGCAGACCCGGGACAGCATCGAGCTCCTATAATTCACCCCTCCACTTT.

On this clone itself: A junction boundary mismatches the germline segment, possibly from a read error. The rearrangement links TRBV2 to TRBJ1-1; D remains unclear. This CDR3 has 11 amino acids. In germline, CDR1 is SNHLY, CDR2 FYNNEI. The CDR3 DNA is TGTGCCAGCACTGACCCGGCTGAGGCTTTCTTT. It encodes CASTDPAEAFF.

This sequence joins TRBV29-1 and TRBJ1-1; tentative D call: TRBD1 (5 bases). In germline, CDR1 is SQVTM, CDR2 ANQGSEA. This CDR3 is 13 amino acids long. Trimming cost V 7 bases and J 1 base, with 13 bases left between them. This CDR3 is CSATQGPNTEAFF. The CDR3 DNA is TGCAGCGCTACTCAGGGACCGAACACTGAAGCTTTCTTT.

CDR3 coding DNA: TGTGCCAGCACCAACGGACAGTTCAATCAGCCCCAGCATTTT. Protein sequence: CASTNGQFNQPQHF. The V gene is TRBV28, the J gene TRBJ1-5, with TRBD1 as a possible D gene (6 bases). The CDR3 is 14 residues long. CDR1 and CDR2 from the germline V gene are MDHEN and SYDVKM. V lost 7 bases to trimming and J lost 3 bases, with 13 bases between them.

As concerns this clone: The same CDR3 arises from other DNA sequences in this sample as well. The chain is built from TRBV5-6 and TRBJ2-2, with D possibly matching TRBD2 (6 bases). V was shortened by 4 bases and J by 4 bases, with 17 bases between the two germline ends. Per the germline V gene, CDR1 is SGHDT and CDR2 is YYEEEE. This CDR3 spans 16 amino acids. CDR3 nucleotide sequence: TGTGCCAGCAGCCTCGGGGCGGGGAACTCCACCGGGGAGCTGTTTTTT. Translation gives CASSLGAGNSTGELFF.